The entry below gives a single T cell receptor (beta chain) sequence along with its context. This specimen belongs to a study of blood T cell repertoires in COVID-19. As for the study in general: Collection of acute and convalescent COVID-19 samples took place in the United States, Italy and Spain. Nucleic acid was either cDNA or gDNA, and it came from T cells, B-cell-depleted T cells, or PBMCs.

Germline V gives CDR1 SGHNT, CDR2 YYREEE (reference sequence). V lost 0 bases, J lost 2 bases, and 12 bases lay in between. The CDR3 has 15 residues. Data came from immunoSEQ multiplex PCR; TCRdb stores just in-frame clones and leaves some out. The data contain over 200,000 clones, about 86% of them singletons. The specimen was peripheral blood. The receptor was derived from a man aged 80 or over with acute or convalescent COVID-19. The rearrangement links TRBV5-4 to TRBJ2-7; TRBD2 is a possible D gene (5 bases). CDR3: CASSLELEGPYEQYF. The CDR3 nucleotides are TGTGCCAGCAGCTTGGAATTAGAGGGTCCCTACGAGCAGTACTTC.